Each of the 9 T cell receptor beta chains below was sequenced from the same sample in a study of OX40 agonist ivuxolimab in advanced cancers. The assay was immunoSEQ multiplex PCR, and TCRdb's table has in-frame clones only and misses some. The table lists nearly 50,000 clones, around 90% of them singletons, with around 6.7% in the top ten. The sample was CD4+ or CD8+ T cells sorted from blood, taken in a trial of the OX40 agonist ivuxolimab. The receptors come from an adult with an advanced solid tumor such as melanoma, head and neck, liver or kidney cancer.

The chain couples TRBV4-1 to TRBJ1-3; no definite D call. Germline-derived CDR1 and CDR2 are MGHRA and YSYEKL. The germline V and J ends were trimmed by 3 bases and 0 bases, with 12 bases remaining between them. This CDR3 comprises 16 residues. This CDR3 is CASSHEGGSSGNTIYF. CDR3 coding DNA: TGCGCCAGCAGCCATGAGGGAGGGAGCTCTGGAAACACCATATATTTT.

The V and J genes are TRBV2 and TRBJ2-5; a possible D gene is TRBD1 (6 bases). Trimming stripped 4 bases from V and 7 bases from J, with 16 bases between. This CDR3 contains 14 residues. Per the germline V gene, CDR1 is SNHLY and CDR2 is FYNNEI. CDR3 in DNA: TGTGCCAGCAGTGGGACAGCGCCGGTTGGGACCCAGTACTTC. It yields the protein CASSGTAPVGTQYF. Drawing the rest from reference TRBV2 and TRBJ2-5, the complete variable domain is EPEVTQTPSHQVTQMGQEVILRCVPISNHLYFYWYRQILGQKVEFLVSFYNNEISEKSEIFDDQFSVERPDGSNFTLKIRSTKLEDSAMYFCASSGTAPVGTQYFGPGTRLLVL.

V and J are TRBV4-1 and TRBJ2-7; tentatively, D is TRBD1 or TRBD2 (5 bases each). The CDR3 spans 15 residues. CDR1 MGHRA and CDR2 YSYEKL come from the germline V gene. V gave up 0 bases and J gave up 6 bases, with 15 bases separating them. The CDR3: CASSQEPGTLREQYF. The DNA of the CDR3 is TGCGCCAGCAGCCAAGAGCCAGGGACGCTCCGCGAGCAGTACTTC.

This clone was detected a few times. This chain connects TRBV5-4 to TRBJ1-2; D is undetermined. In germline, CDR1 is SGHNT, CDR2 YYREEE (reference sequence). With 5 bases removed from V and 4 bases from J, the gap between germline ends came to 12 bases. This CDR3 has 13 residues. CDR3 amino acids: CASRDGSIYGYTF. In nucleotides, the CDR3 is TGTGCCAGCAGAGATGGGAGTATCTATGGCTACACCTTC.

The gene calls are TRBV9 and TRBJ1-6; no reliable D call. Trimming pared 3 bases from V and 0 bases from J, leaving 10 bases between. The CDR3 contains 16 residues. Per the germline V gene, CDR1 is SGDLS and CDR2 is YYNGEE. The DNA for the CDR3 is TGTGCCAGCAGCGGACGAGTTGGCTCCTATAATTCACCCCTCCACTTT. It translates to CASSGRVGSYNSPLHF.

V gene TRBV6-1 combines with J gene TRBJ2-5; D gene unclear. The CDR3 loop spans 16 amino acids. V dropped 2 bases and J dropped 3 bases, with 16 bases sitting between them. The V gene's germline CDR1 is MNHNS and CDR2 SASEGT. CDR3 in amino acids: CASSEFFAGVEETQYF. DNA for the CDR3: TGTGCCAGCAGTGAATTCTTCGCAGGTGTAGAAGAGACCCAGTACTTC.

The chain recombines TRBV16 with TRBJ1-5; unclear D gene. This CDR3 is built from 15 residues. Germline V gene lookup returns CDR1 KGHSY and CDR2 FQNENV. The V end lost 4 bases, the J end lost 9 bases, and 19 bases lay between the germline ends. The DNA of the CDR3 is TGTGCCAGCAGCCGCATTTTTAATTGGGATGGGCCCCAGCATTTT. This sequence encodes CASSRIFNWDGPQHF.

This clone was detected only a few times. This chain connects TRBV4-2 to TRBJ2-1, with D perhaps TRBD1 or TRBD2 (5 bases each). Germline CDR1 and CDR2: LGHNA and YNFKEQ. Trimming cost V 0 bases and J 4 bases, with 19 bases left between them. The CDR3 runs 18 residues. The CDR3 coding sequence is TGTGCCAGCAGCCAAGAATCGGGGCAGTGGCGGCTATACAATGAGCAGTTCTTC. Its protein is CASSQESGQWRLYNEQFF.

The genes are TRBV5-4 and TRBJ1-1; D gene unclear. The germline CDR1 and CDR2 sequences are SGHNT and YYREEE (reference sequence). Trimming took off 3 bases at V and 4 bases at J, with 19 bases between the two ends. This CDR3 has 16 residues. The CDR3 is CASSYGPQAGGTEAFF. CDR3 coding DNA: TGTGCCAGCAGCTACGGCCCCCAGGCAGGAGGCACTGAAGCTTTCTTT.